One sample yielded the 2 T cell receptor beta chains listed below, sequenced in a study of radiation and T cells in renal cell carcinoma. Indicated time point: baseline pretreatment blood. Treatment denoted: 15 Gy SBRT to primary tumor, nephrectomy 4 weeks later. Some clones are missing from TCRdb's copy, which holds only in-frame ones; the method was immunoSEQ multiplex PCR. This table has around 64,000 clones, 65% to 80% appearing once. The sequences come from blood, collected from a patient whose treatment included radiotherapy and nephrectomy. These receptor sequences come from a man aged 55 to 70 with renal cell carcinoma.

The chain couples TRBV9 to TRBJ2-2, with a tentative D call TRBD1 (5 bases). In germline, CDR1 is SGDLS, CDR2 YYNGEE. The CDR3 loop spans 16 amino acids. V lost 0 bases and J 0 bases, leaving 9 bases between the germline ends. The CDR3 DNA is TGTGCCAGCAGCGTAGGAACAGGCGCGAACACCGGGGAGCTGTTTTTT. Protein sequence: CASSVGTGANTGELFF.

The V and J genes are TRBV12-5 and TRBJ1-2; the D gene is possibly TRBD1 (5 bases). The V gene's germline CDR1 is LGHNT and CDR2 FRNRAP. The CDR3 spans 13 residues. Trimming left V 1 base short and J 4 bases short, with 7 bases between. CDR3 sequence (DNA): TGTGCTAGTGGTTTGGGACAGCTCTATGGCTACACCTTC. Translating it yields CASGLGQLYGYTF.